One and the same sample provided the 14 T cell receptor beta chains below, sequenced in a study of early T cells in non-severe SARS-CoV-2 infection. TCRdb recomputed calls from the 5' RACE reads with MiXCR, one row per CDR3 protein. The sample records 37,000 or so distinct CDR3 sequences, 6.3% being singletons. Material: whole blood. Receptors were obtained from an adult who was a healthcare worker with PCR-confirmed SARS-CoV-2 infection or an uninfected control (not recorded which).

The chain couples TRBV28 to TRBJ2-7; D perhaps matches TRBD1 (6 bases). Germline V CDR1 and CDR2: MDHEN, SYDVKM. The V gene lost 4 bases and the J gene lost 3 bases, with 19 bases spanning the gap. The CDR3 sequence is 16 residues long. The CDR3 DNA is TGTGCCAGCAGTTACACCAAGCCCCAGGGGCGCTACGAGCAGTACTTC. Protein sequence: CASSYTKPQGRYEQYF.

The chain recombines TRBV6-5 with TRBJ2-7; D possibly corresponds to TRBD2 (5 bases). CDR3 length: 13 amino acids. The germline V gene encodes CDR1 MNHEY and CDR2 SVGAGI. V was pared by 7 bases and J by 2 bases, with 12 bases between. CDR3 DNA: TGTGCCAGCAAGAAGGCCGGGACCTACGAGCAGTACTTC. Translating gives CASKKAGTYEQYF.

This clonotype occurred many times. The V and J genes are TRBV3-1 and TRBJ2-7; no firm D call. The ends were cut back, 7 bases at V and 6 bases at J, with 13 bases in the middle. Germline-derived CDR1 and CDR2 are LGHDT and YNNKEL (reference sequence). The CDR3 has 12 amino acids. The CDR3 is CASTSFGSEQYF. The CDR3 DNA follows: TGTGCCAGCACCTCCTTCGGCAGCGAGCAGTACTTC.

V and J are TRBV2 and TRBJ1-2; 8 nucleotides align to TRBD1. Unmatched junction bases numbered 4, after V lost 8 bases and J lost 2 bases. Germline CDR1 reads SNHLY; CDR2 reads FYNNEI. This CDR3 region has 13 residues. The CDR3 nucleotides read TGTGCCAGCCAGGACAGGGAGAACTATGGCTACACCTTC. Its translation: CASQDRENYGYTF. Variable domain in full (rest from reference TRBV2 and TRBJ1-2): EPEVTQTPSHQVTQMGQEVILRCVPISNHLYFYWYRQILGQKVEFLVSFYNNEISEKSEIFDDQFSVERPDGSNFTLKIRSTKLEDSAMYFCASQDRENYGYTFGSGTRLTVV.

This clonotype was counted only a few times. The CDR3 DNA follows: TGTGCCAGCATCCCCGGGAGCTCCTACAATGAGCAGTTCTTC. Its translation: CASIPGSSYNEQFF. V usage is TRBV28 and J usage is TRBJ2-1; possible D gene TRBD2, 6 bases. This CDR3 has 14 residues. Germline loops: CDR1 MDHEN, CDR2 SYDVKM. V lost 7 bases and J 0 bases, leaving 10 bases between the germline ends.

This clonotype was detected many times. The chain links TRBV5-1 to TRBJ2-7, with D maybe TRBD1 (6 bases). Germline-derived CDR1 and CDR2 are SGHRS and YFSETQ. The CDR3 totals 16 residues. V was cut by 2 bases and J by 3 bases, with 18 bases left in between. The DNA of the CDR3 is TGCGCCAGCAGCTTTCAAACCGGGACACAAGTCTACGAGCAGTACTTC. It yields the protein CASSFQTGTQVYEQYF.

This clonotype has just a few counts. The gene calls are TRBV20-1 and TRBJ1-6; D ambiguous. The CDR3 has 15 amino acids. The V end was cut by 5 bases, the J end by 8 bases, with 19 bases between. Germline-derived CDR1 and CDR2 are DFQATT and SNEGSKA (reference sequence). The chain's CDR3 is CSAAPTEPADSPLHF. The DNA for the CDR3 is TGCAGTGCTGCCCCGACGGAACCGGCGGATTCACCCCTCCACTTT.

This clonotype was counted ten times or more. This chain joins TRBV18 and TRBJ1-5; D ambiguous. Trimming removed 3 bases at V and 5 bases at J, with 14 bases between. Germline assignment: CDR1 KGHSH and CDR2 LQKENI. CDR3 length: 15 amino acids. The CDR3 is CASSPSGSPDQPQHF. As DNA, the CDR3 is TGTGCCAGCTCACCTTCAGGTAGCCCCGATCAGCCCCAGCATTTT.

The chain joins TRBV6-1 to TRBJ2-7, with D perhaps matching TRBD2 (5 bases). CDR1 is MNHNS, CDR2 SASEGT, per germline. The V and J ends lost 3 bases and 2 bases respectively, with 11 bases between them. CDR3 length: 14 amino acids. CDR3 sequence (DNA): TGTGCCAGCAGTGACGAGGGTCCTACCTACGAGCAGTACTTC. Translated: CASSDEGPTYEQYF.

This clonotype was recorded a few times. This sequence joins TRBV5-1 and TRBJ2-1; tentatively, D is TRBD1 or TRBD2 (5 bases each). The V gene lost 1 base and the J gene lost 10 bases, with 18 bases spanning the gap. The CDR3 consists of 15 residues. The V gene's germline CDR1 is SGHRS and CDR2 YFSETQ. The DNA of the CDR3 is TGCGCCAGCAGCTTGCCTAGGGACGAGCTTTTGGAGCAGTTCTTC. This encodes CASSLPRDELLEQFF. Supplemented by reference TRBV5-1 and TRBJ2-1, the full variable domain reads KAGVTQTPRYLIKTRGQQVTLSCSPISGHRSVSWYQQTPGQGLQFLFEYFSETQRNKGNFPGRFSGRQFSNSRSEMNVSTLELGDSALYLCASSLPRDELLEQFFGPGTRLTVL.

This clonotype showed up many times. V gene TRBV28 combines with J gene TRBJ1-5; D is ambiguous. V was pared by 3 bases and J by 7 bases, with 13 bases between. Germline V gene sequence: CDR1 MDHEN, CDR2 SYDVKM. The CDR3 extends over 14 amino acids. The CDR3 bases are TGTGCCAGCAGTTTGTCGCCGGGGAAACAGCCCCAGCATTTT. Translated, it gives CASSLSPGKQPQHF.

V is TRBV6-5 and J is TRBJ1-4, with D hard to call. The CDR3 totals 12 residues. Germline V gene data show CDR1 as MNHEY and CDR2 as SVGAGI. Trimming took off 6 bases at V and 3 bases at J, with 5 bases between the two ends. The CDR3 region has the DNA TGTGCCAGCAGCCACTCTAATGAAAAACTGTTTTTT. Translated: CASSHSNEKLFF.

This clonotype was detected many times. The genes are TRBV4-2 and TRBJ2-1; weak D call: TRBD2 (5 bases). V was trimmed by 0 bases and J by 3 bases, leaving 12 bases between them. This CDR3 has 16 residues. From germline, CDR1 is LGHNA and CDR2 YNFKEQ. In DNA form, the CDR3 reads TGTGCCAGCAGCCAAGACACAGCGGAGCTCTACAATGAGCAGTTCTTC. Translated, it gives CASSQDTAELYNEQFF.

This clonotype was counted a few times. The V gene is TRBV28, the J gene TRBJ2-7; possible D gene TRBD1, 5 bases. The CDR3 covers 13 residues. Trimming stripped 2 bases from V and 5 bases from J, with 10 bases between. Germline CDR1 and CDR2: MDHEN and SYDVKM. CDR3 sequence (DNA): TGTGCCAGCAGTTTACAGGGCCGAAACGAGCAGTACTTC. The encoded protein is CASSLQGRNEQYF. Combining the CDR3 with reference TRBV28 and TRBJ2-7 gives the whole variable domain DVKVTQSSRYLVKRTGEKVFLECVQDMDHENMFWYRQDPGLGLRLIYFSYDVKMKEKGDIPEGYSVSREKKERFSLILESASTNQTSMYLCASSLQGRNEQYFGPGTRLTVT.